Detailed here is one T cell receptor beta chain. The antigen is undetermined. Amplification used 60 Vbeta primers and 13 Jbeta primers. Clones were read by immunoSEQ multiplex PCR, and TCRdb kept only the in-frame ones, dropping some. The data contain some 160,000 clones, 80% to 90% of them singletons. The record originates from a study of cytomegalovirus exposure and HLA in healthy donors. Findings and limits, study-wide: Most likely, a cluster of highly shared sequence variants arose as a sequencing artifact.

CDR3 length: 13 amino acids. Germline V CDR1 and CDR2: KGHSH, LQKENI. V lost 2 bases and J 2 bases, leaving 6 bases between the germline ends. The chain links TRBV18 to TRBJ1-2; D ambiguous. The specimen was PBMCs. This sequence originates from a woman between 35 and 50 years old in good health and CMV-seropositive. The CDR3 DNA reads TGTGCCAGCTCACCAGACAAGAACTATGGCTACACCTTC. Residues: CASSPDKNYGYTF.